This TCR beta chain originates from a study of prognosis after radiotherapy for stage I lung cancer. Study background: Among seven or eight patients the tumors were squamous cell carcinoma, and among more than ten they were adenocarcinoma. As radiotherapy, SBRT was administered in 3 to 5 fractions with a biologically effective dose of at least 100 Gy.

This clonotype was seen just once. This likely came from a read error, as a far larger clone is one base away. Genomic DNA provided the template from which TCR beta CDR3 was amplified by two-round multiplex PCR. Specific primers for each TRBV and TRBJ gene were what first-round PCR used. TCRdb recomputed calls from the multiplex PCR reads with MiXCR, one row per CDR3 protein. The data show about 14,000 distinct CDR3 sequences, about 55% seen once. V lost 9 bases and J lost 4; bases outside the gene matches: 6. The length of the CDR3 is 12 residues. Per germline, CDR1 MNHGY and CDR2 SAAAGT. The sequence came from a donor of 50 years or more with non-small cell lung cancer. The sample here was PBMCs, taken before or after stereotactic body radiation therapy (not recorded which). V and J are TRBV6-8 and TRBJ2-7; 7 bases align to TRBD1. DNA for the CDR3: TGTGCCAGTTCGAAGGGGGCTTACGAGCAGTACTTC. Encoded protein: CASSKGAYEQYF.